This T cell receptor (beta chain) stems from a study of shared clonotypes between healthy human individuals. Study results and caveats: Lower generation probabilities were found for non-shared clonotypes than for those shared by all four donors.

Negatively enriched CD4+ T cells were divided by CD45RA into naive and memory. The V end lost 0 bases, the J end lost 4 bases, and 9 bases lay between the germline ends. The CDR3 is 14 residues long. The germline gives CDR1 KGHSH, CDR2 LQKENI. As regards this clone: The antigen is not known. Other DNA sequences from this sample encode an identical CDR3 as well.

Some clones are missing from TCRdb's copy, which holds only in-frame ones; the method was immunoSEQ multiplex PCR. The table lists some 2,000,000 clones, about 95% of them singletons. The sequenced sample consisted of naive CD4+ T cells sorted from blood. Subset noted: CD45RA+ positively selected. This receptor was taken from a man aged 18 to 30 in good health. This chain joins TRBV18 and TRBJ2-5; D is possibly TRBD2 (5 bases). DNA for the CDR3: TGTGCCAGCTCACCACCGTCGAGCGGAGAGACCCAGTACTTC. This gives the protein CASSPPSSGETQYF.